The rows below give T cell receptor beta chains drawn from one sample of a study of blood T cell repertoires in COVID-19. Profiled with immunoSEQ multiplex PCR; TCRdb holds only in-frame clones, not every one. The data hold almost 500,000 clones, with about 88% observed a single time. Sequenced sample: PBMCs or T cells enriched from blood (not recorded which). Source of these receptors: a woman in her sixties or seventies who had recovered from COVID-19. The CDR3 runs from the conserved cysteine through the conserved F or W. The order of the fields is V gene, clone size, CDR3 protein. Where a row states a size, it is once, few, many or the class of an expanded clone; other rows omit it.

TRBV4-1 - CASSQDSTGARAEAFF
TRBV3-1/TRBV3-2 - CASSRQVPSDTQYF
TRBV11-3 - CASSLSGNTRHYGYTF
TRBV15 - CATSRDLSGGNTIYF
TRBV10-2 - CASSDKLNTEAFF
TRBV25-1 - CASSDDRVGNTEAFF
TRBV30 - CACQGANYGYTF
TRBV5-1 - CASSGGTSGGPVQETQYF
TRBV5-1 - CASSRTEPYTDTQYF
TRBV29-1 - CSVEVGVGQPQHF
TRBV12-3/TRBV12-4 - CASSLQGGELFF
TRBV5-1 few CASSVDSYGYTF
TRBV5-1 - CASSSEDSSSYNEQFF
TRBV19 - CASSNTGTGYGYTF
TRBV5-6 - CASSFPETGSGNTIYF
TRBV2 - CASSQGTAAGYTF
TRBV27 - CASSLRGLSSGNTIYF